This T cell receptor (beta chain) was observed in a study of T cell repertoires in cytomegalovirus infection. TCRdb re-called the reads through MiXCR, storing one row per CDR3 protein. The sample lists approximately 500,000 distinct CDR3 sequences; 11% were seen once. This clonotype was picked up a small number of times. The CDR3 extends over 13 amino acids. J was trimmed by 0 bases and V by 8 bases; bases with no gene match: 3. Germline V CDR1 and CDR2: SEHNR, FQNEAQ (reference sequence). The rearrangement uses TRBV7-9 and TRBJ2-5, with 7 bases identical to TRBD1. The TCR was taken from a human donor in good health (CMV status not recorded). Some clones in this sample may be carry-over from other donors' samples. Sequenced sample: PBMCs. The CDR3 reads CASRGGHQETQYF. Here the CDR3 DNA reads TGTGCCAGCCGAGGGGGCCACCAAGAGACCCAGTACTTC.